This TCR beta chain was identified during a study of identical twins (dated by TCRdb to the mid-2010s). In terms of the full investigation: TCR alpha and beta repertoires from monozygotic twins, unrelated adults of various ages and cord blood were deep-sequenced to test whether fetal clonotypes persist. Replicate twin experiments were performed at different times using different library preparation protocols to rule out contamination. Here is what the overall study found, with its caveats: Zero-insertion analyses could be partly confounded by invariant T cells such as MAIT and iNKT, although diverse VJ usage argued against such confounding for most clonotypes. Fewer insertions were carried by abundant cord blood beta clonotypes, a similar but weaker trend appeared in young adult naive repertoires, and no such trend appeared in memory repertoires. Compared with coincidental sharing between unrelated individuals, an excess of low generation-probability sequences was observed among out-of-frame TCR alpha sequences shared between twins. In monozygotic twins, recombination models systematically underestimated out-of-frame TCR alpha sharing, but the models matched the sharing seen between unrelated individuals. A weaker excess of twin sharing was found in beta out-of-frame sequences because the signal-to-noise ratio was lowered by fewer shared sequences. Conclusions relied on cross-sectional statistical analysis, since the same donors could not be followed over many years.

Notes on this clonotype: Its antigen specificity is not known. Base quality data are lacking; no much larger clone is found one base away.

V has 3 bases trimmed and J has 5 bases trimmed; junction bases matching no gene number 9. The CDR3 spans 15 residues, from the cysteine through the phenylalanine. Only CDR3 DNA remains: 45 bases, in frame from the first base. The germline V gene yields SGHVS for CDR1 and FNYEAQ for CDR2. Only healthy Caucasian donors were included. Three pairs of female monozygotic twins, all aged 18 to 29 years, were included in the twin cohort. Peripheral blood mononuclear cells were the source from which RNA for the TCR libraries was isolated. Library method: 5' RACE. Reads for this sample came from an Illumina HiSeq 2000. A universal primer binding site was introduced by template switching, and a unique molecular identifier was present in the final cDNA, enabling accurate counting of TCR cDNA molecules. Specific primers in the conserved constant-segment region were used to synthesize first-strand cDNA for TCR alpha and beta chains. Each cDNA library was double barcoded, with a SMART-Mk sample barcode plus Illumina barcodes, to control for contamination. TruSeq adapter sequences, together with Illumina sample barcodes, were added in two successive PCR steps. TCR alpha and beta cDNA libraries were sequenced on the Illumina HiSeq platform with custom primers. As for how the authors treated the data: MiGEC was used to process raw reads and extract unique molecular identifiers, and MiXCR was used to find CDR3 positions. For each individual, recombination models were inferred using an EM algorithm with the repgenHMM and IGoR tools. Shared clonotype analysis was performed with the tcR package in R, normalizing sharing by the product of cloneset sizes. To study raw recombination free of thymic and clonal selection effects, out-of-frame nonproductive sequences were analyzed. The public sequencing data were trimmed at Q25 with fastp and processed into clonotypes with MiXCR by TCRdb, which kept only in-frame beta chains. Identical CDR3 proteins give one entry, which carries the most common genes and DNA. The V and J calls here are based on TCRdb, not the publication. The sample contains a few hundred thousand distinct CDR3 sequences, roughly 9.5% of them found a single time. Around 3% of the sample is taken by the ten largest.

The sample also formed part of further work on yellow fever vaccine responses in identical twins. Looking at the second paper: The T cell response to vaccination in identical twins was reported by the authors to appear partly convergent and partly personalized. Focusing on identical twins, the study followed the T cell clones that responded to the vaccine, and did so with precision.

The sequence was obtained from a woman under 30 in good health. Sequenced input: PBMCs. The chain uses TRBV7-6 and TRBJ2-5, with 7 bases in between that match TRBD1. The DNA sequence is given as TGTGCCAGCAGCTTCTCACAGGGGATCGGGGAGACCCAGTACTTC. Translated, it gives CASSFSQGIGETQYF. This CDR3, with the reference TRBV7-6 and TRBJ2-5 proteins standing in past its ends, gives the full variable domain GAGVSQSPRYKVTKRGQDVALRCDPISGHVSLYWYRQALGQGPEFLTYFNYEAQQDKSGLPNDRFSAERPEGSISTLTIQRTEQRDSAMYRCASSFSQGIGETQYFGPGTRLLVL.